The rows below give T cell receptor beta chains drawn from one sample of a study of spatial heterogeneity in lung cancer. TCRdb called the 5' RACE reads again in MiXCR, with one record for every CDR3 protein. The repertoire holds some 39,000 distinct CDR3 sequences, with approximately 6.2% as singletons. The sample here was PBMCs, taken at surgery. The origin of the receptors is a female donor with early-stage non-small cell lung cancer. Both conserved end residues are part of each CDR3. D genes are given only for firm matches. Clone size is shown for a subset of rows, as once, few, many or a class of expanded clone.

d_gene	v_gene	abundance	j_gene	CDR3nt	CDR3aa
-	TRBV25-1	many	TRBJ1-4	TGTGCCAGCAGTGAATTCAGGGCTTCTAATGAAAAACTGTTTTTT	CASSEFRASNEKLFF
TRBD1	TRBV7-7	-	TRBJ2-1	TGTGCCAGCAGCCGCGCCAGGGGGCAAGAGCAGTTCTTC	CASSRARGQEQFF
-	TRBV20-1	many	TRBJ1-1	TGCAGTGCTCAGGTATTCCCGGGTCTGGCTACCGAAGCTTTCTTT	CSAQVFPGLATEAFF
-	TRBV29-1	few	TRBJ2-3	TGCAGCGCAATCCCTGCGGGGTGGAATACGCAGTATTTT	CSAIPAGWNTQYF
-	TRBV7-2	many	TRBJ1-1	TGTGCCAGCAGCCCCCGCAAATTGAGCACTGAAGCTTTCTTT	CASSPRKLSTEAFF
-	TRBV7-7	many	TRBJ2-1	TGTGCCAGCAGCTCAAACCCGGACAGTTTTGAGCAGTTCTTC	CASSSNPDSFEQFF
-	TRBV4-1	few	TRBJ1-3	TGCGCCAGCAGCCAAGATACTGGAAACACCATATATTTT	CASSQDTGNTIYF
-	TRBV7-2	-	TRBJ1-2	TGTGCCAGCAGCTCTGCTGGGGGCGGATATGGCTACACCTTC	CASSSAGGGYGYTF
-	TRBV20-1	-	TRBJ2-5	TGCAGTGCCAACCTTGCCGAGACCCAGTACTTC	CSANLAETQYF
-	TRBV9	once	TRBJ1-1	TGTGCCAGCAGCGTAGGGCCCCTCGTTTGGATGAACACTGAAGCTTTCTTT	CASSVGPLVWMNTEAFF
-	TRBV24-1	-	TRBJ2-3	TGTGCCACGTCACGAGGGGGGCTCGATATCACAGATACGCAGTATTTT	CATSRGGLDITDTQYF
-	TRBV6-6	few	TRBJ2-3	TGTGCCAGCAGTTACTCGAGTCCTCACACAGATACGCAGTATTTT	CASSYSSPHTDTQYF
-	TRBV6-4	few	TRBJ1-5	TGTGCCAGCAGTCTCCCTTCCGATAGACAGGCATACAATCAGCCCCAGCATTTT	CASSLPSDRQAYNQPQHF
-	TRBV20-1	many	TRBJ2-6	TGCAGTGCCGGCGGGGCCAACGTCCTGACTTTC	CSAGGANVLTF
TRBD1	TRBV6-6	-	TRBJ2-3	TGTGCCAGCAGTTATCGGCAGGGGGGCACAGATACGCAGTATTTT	CASSYRQGGTDTQYF
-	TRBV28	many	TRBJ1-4	TGTGCCAGCAGTCCTCCCGGGTCAGGGAATGAAAAACTGTTTTTT	CASSPPGSGNEKLFF
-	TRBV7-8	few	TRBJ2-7	TGTGCCAGCAGCCCTGGGACGAATTCCTACGAGCAGTACTTC	CASSPGTNSYEQYF
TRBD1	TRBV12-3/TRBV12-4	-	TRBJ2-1	TGTGCCAGCAGTTTAGCGGGGACAGGGGACAGTGAGCAGTTCTTC	CASSLAGTGDSEQFF
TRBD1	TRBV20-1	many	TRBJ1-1	TGCAGTGCTAGTGGGACAGGGGACACTGAAGCTTTCTTT	CSASGTGDTEAFF
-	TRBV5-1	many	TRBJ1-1	TGCGCCAGCAGCTTGGATTTAACTGAAGCTTTCTTT	CASSLDLTEAFF
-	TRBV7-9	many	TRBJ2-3	TGTGCCAGCAGCTTAGAAAGCACAGATACGCAGTATTTT	CASSLESTDTQYF
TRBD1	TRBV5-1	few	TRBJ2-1	TGCGCCAGCAGCTTGGAGGGACAGGGGGCTTGGAATGAGCAGTTCTTC	CASSLEGQGAWNEQFF
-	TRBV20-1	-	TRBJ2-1	TGCAGTGCTACCGGTACCGGGACTGGCTACAATGAGCAGTTCTTC	CSATGTGTGYNEQFF
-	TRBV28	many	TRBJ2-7	TGTGCCAGCAGGGAGCAGGGTAACGAGCAGTACTTC	CASREQGNEQYF
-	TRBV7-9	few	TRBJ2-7	TGTGCCAGCAGCTTAGTCGGCAGCTACTACGAGCAGTACTTC	CASSLVGSYYEQYF
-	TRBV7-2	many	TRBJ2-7	TGTGCCAGCAGCTTGGCCTTGGTCAAGGGCGAGCAGTACTTC	CASSLALVKGEQYF
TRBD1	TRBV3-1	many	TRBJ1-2	TGTGCCAGCAGCCAGATGACAGGGTTGGGTGGCTACACCTTC	CASSQMTGLGGYTF
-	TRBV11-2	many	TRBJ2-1	TGTGCCAGCAGCTTAGATCCGCCCCCGGTAGGGGCCCAGTTCTTC	CASSLDPPPVGAQFF
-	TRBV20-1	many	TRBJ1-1	TGCAGTGTGGGTCGCCAGGGGCGAATGCGGAACACTGAAGCTTTCTTT	CSVGRQGRMRNTEAFF
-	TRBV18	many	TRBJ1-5	TGTGCCAGCTCTCCAGGACAGCTTCAGCCCCAGCATTTT	CASSPGQLQPQHF
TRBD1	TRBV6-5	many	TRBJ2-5	TGTGCCAGCAGTGACAGGGTTCCCGAGACCCAGTACTTC	CASSDRVPETQYF
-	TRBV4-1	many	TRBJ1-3	TGCGCCAGCAGCCAGCCTGCGGCGTCTGGAAACACCATATATTTT	CASSQPAASGNTIYF
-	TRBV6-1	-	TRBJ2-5	TGTGCCAGCAGTGTAGGGCCGCTAGAGACCCAGTACTTC	CASSVGPLETQYF
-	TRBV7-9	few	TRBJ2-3	TGTGCCAGCATCCCGTCTGAGGGCGTTTACACAGATACGCAGTATTTT	CASIPSEGVYTDTQYF
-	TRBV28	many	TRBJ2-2	TGTGCCAGCAGCGGGTTGCTGAGGACCGGGGAGCTGTTTTTT	CASSGLLRTGELFF
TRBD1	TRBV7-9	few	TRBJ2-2	TGTGCCAGCAGCTCCCGACAGGGGACGAACACCGGGGAGCTGTTTTTT	CASSSRQGTNTGELFF
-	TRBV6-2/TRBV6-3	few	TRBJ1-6	TGTGCCAGCAAGGATTTCAGTGCGACCAATTCACCCCTCCACTTT	CASKDFSATNSPLHF
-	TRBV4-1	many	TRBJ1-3	TGCGCCAGCAGCCAAGATGGATATGGGGGTTTGGGAAACACCATATATTTT	CASSQDGYGGLGNTIYF
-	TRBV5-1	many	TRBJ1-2	TGCGCCAGCAGCTTGAGCGGAGACAACTATGGCTACACCTTC	CASSLSGDNYGYTF
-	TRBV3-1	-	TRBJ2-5	TGTGCCAGCAGCCAAGTTGGGACCCACCAAGAGACCCAGTACTTC	CASSQVGTHQETQYF
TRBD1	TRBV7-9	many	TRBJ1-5	TGTGCCAGCAGCGTTGACAGGGGAACTCAGGGGCAGCCCCAGCATTTT	CASSVDRGTQGQPQHF
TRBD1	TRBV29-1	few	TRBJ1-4	TGCAGCGTATTGACAGGGAGTGAAAAACTGTTTTTT	CSVLTGSEKLFF
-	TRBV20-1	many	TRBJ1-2	TGCAGTGCTTACGTCTGGCGGGAAGAAAGGGGACTTTTTAATGGCTACACCTTC	CSAYVWREERGLFNGYTF
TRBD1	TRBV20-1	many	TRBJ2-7	TGCAGTGCTAGACTTATCACGGGACAGGGACCCTACGAGCAGTACTTC	CSARLITGQGPYEQYF
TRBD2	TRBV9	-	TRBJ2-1	TGTGCCAGCAGCGTAGAGAGGCTAGCGGGCGGTGAGCAGTTCTTC	CASSVERLAGGEQFF
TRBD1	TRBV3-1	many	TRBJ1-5	TGTGCCAGCAGCCCCTTACGGACAGGGGGCAATCAGCCCCAGCATTTT	CASSPLRTGGNQPQHF
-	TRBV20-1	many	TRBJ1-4	TGCAGTGCCATCGATTGGGACGGGGATGAAAAACTGTTTTTT	CSAIDWDGDEKLFF
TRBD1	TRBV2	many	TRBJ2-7	TGTGCCAGCAGTGTTGTGGGACAGGGGAGAGCCTACGAGCAGTACTTC	CASSVVGQGRAYEQYF
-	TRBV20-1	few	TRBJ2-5	TGCAGTGCTACTATATCACGAGAGACCCAGTACTTC	CSATISRETQYF
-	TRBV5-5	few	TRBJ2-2	TGTGCCAGCAGCTTGTTGGTGGCAGGGCGCTCCGGGGAGCTGTTTTTT	CASSLLVAGRSGELFF
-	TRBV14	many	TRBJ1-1	TGTGCCAGCAGCCAGTCCGTGAACACTGAAGCTTTCTTT	CASSQSVNTEAFF
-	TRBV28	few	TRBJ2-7	TGTGCCAGCAGTGCCTACAGGGTTCCCTACGAGCAGTACTTC	CASSAYRVPYEQYF
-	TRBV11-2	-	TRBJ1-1	TGTGCCAGCACCGCAATAAGGGGCGGGAGTGTGAACACTGAAGCTTTCTTT	CASTAIRGGSVNTEAFF
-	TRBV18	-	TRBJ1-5	TGTGCCAGCTCACCGGTTAAGGGTAGTGATCAGCCCCAGCATTTT	CASSPVKGSDQPQHF
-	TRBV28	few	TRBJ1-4	TGTGCCAGCGGTAGAGGGATAGGGGAAGAAAAACTGTTTTTT	CASGRGIGEEKLFF